Reported below is one T cell receptor beta chain. Its antigen is not known. Every patient experienced relapse after autologous stem cell transplantation, and brentuximab vedotin exposure varied. Complete response, partial response or progressive disease made up the best responses. These data originate in a study of PD-1 blockade in classical Hodgkin lymphoma. Overall study findings and caveats: Why repertoires differed is undefined; disease activity or prior therapy possibly contributed. Compared with healthy donors, newly diagnosed patients reportedly showed lower baseline TCR diversity. Newly diagnosed patients had diversity similar to the baseline diversity of complete responders.

Profiled with immunoSEQ multiplex PCR; TCRdb holds only in-frame clones, not every one. The repertoire holds 40,000 to 50,000 clones, with around 80% as singletons. Germline assignment: CDR1 LNHDA and CDR2 SQIVND (reference sequence). With V trimmed by 8 bases and J by 4 bases, 4 bases remained unmatched. The length of the CDR3 is 13 residues. Sequences were derived from peripheral blood mononuclear cells (PBMCs), sampled at baseline. This clonotype was sampled from a human donor with classical Hodgkin lymphoma. J is TRBJ2-3 and V is TRBV19; 9 bases agree with TRBD2. The CDR3 region is CASSAGGADTQYF. In nucleotides, the CDR3 is TGTGCCAGTTCCGCGGGGGGGGCAGATACGCAGTATTTT.